The 4 T cell receptor beta chains below come from one sample, sequenced in a study of T cell responses to AZD1222 COVID-19 vaccine. Profiling relied on immunoSEQ multiplex PCR, and the TCRdb table lists in-frame clones only, not all of them. This table holds under 35,000 clones, 70% to 90% found once. The sample here was peripheral blood, taken 28 days after the second AZD1222 dose. All receptors derive from an adult who received the AZD1222 COVID-19 vaccine.

Only one count was recorded for this clone. This chain uses TRBV5-1 with TRBJ2-5; D unclear. V was shortened by 4 bases and J by 2 bases, with 3 bases between the two germline ends. CDR1 and CDR2 from the germline V gene are SGHRS and YFSETQ. The CDR3 consists of 11 residues. CDR3 region: CASSIQETQYF. The CDR3 DNA sequence: TGCGCCAGCAGCATACAAGAGACCCAGTACTTC.

The J gene is TRBJ2-1, the V gene TRBV3-1 (or the pseudogene TRBV3-2); no definite D call. V was shortened by 1 base and J by 0 bases, with 7 bases between the two germline ends. CDR1 is LGHDT, CDR2 YNNKEL, per germline (reference sequence). This CDR3 is 15 amino acids long. This CDR3 is CASSQGFYSYNEQFF. CDR3 nucleotides: TGTGCCAGCAGCCAAGGGTTTTACTCCTACAATGAGCAGTTCTTC.

The chain joins TRBV5-8 to TRBJ1-6, with D possibly being TRBD1 (5 bases). The V gene lost 3 bases and the J gene lost 7 bases, with 11 bases spanning the gap. The CDR3 consists of 14 residues. Germline loops: CDR1 SGHTS, CDR2 YDEGEE. The CDR3 nucleotides are TGTGCCAGCAGCTCCAGGGCATCAAATTCACCCCTCCACTTT. Translating gives CASSSRASNSPLHF. The full variable domain, with the rest looked up from reference TRBV5-8 and TRBJ1-6, is EAGVTQSPTHLIKTRGQQATLRCSPISGHTSVYWYQQALGLGLQFLLWYDEGEERNRGNFPPRFSGRQFPNYSSELNVNALELEDSALYLCASSSRASNSPLHFGNGTRLTVT.

The rearrangement joins TRBV7-8 to TRBJ1-1; D is unresolved. Germline-derived CDR1 and CDR2 are SGHVS and FQNEAQ. The CDR3 spans 15 residues. The V and J ends lost 5 bases and 5 bases respectively, with 18 bases between them. CDR3 residues: CASSPLDPRRTEAFF. As DNA, the CDR3 is TGTGCCAGCAGCCCCTTAGACCCTCGGCGAACTGAAGCTTTCTTT. Full variable domain (remainder filled in from reference TRBV7-8 and TRBJ1-1): GAGVSQSPRYKVAKRGQDVALRCDPISGHVSLFWYQQALGQGPEFLTYFQNEAQLDKSGLPSDRFFAERPEGSVSTLKIQRTQQEDSAVYLCASSPLDPRRTEAFFGQGTRLTVV.